This TCR beta chain was obtained from a study of OX40 agonist ivuxolimab in advanced cancers. Here immunoSEQ multiplex PCR was the method, and the copy in TCRdb shows in-frame clones only, minus some. The sample lists tens of thousands of clones; about 83% were seen once. General observations from the study: At doses 0.1 to 3.0 mg/kg, CD4+ and CD8+ clones expanded.

This CDR3 is 13 amino acids long. J gave up 9 bases and V 5 bases, and 8 bases lay outside the gene matches. The germline V gene encodes CDR1 MGHDK and CDR2 SYGVNS. As for this clone: Antigen specificity is unknown.

The TCR comes from an adult with an advanced solid tumor such as melanoma, head and neck, liver or kidney cancer. The starting material was CD4+ or CD8+ T cells sorted from blood, obtained in a trial of the OX40 agonist ivuxolimab. The chain has TRBV25-1 and TRBJ2-7, with 9 nucleotides matching TRBD1. This chain's CDR3 is CASSSTGGTGQYF. For the CDR3, the DNA is TGTGCCAGCAGTAGCACAGGGGGCACTGGGCAGTACTTC.